This T cell receptor (beta chain) was sequenced in a study of shared clonotypes between healthy human individuals. Repertoires were generated with immunoSEQ multiplex PCR, while TCRdb's copy carries only in-frame clones and drops some. The data show roughly 2,000,000 clones, about 95% seen once. On this clone: A read error may produce the germline difference seen at one junction end.

Only CD45RO-negative cells positively selected for CCR7 counted as naive CD8 cells, so terminally differentiated effector memory CD45RA+ cells were excluded. In germline, CDR1 is SGHDT, CDR2 YYEEEE. This CDR3 is built from 19 residues. The material sequenced was naive CD8+ T cells sorted from blood. The chain uses TRBV5-6 and TRBJ2-3, with D maybe TRBD2 (5 bases). This clonotype was sampled from a man between 18 and 29 years old in good health. The CDR3 region has the DNA TGTGCCAGCAGCTTGAAGCGGCGCGCATTGAGGCATGCTATCGAATCATGGGATTTT. The encoded protein is CASSLKRRALRHAIESWDF. Looking up the rest from reference TRBV5-6 and TRBJ2-3 gives the full variable domain: DAGVTQSPTHLIKTRGQQVTLRCSPKSGHDTVSWYQQALGQGPQFIFQYYEEEERQRGNFPDRFSGHQFPNYSSELNVNALLLGDSALYLCASSLKRRALRHAIESWDFGPGTRLTVL.